The T cell receptor beta chain under discussion was sequenced for a study of blood T cell repertoires in COVID-19 (dated by TCRdb to 2018 to 2020). The study in broad terms: Samples from collaborators originated in the United States, Italy and Spain and spanned both the acute and convalescent phases of COVID-19. The prospective study material was composed of cDNA or gDNA derived from T cells, B-cell-depleted T cells, or PBMCs. Deeply sampled blood TCRbeta repertoires from subjects exposed to, actively infected with, or recovered from COVID-19 were included in the dataset. The repertoires were made available in a free public database intended to serve as a resource for research on the immune response to SARS-CoV-2. The samples were drawn from two sources: the first 160 participants of the ongoing ImmuneRACE study, and about 1,300 subjects contributed by 6 global collaborators. Sample metadata almost always included a de-identified subject ID, COVID-19 status, age in years and sex. Where available, HLA class I and class II types were obtained from metadata supplied by the sample provider rather than from assay-based typing.

The paper's findings and limits, for the study overall: Clinical and demographic metadata were provided uncurated, with the amount varying by source and participant.

V lost 1 base and J lost 0 bases, and the count of bases not matched to a germline gene is 7. Taken from the germline V gene, the CDR1 and CDR2 loops are SQVTM and ANQGSEA. The CDR3, cysteine through phenylalanine, is 16 amino acids long. Only the CDR3 part of the read is kept: 48 bases, read in frame from the first base. Collaborating institutions collected whole blood in K2EDTA tubes following their own protocols. For TCRbeta analysis, collaborator samples were shipped as frozen whole blood, as isolated PBMCs, or as DNA extracted from either sample type. TCRbeta CDR3 regions were amplified from genomic DNA using the immunoSEQ Assay, a bias-controlled multiplex PCR. The original methods were these. The number of nucleated cells in each sample was estimated by amplification of reference gene primers within the assay. To quantify the absolute abundance of each unique TCRbeta CDR3 rearrangement, sequence reads were collapsed and filtered. For each sample, productive Simpson clonality was calculated by taking the square root of Simpson's diversity index across productive rearrangements. TCRdb stores this immuneACCESS table with in-frame sequences only. Part of the clones is absent; in the studies checked, under half of the shortfall reflects unresolved V genes, and no reason is known for the rest. V, J and clone size are those of that table, while D and trimming were read from the DNA. This sample gives approximately 210,000 clones in total; around 83% of them show up just once. 8.2% of the sample comes from the top ten.

As regards this clone: Its specific antigen is unknown. Per-base qualities were not stored, and no clone one base away is much larger.

Recombination connected TRBV29-1 to TRBJ2-7, with TRBD2 identical over 9 junction bases. The sample comprised peripheral blood. This TCR came from a woman aged 45-59 years with acute or convalescent COVID-19. The nucleotide sequence is given as TGCAGCGTTGAAGTTTGGAGCGGGAGGAACTCCTACGAGCAGTACTTC. This is translated as CSVEVWSGRNSYEQYF.